This passage covers 30 T cell receptor beta chains from one sample sequenced in a study of T cell responses to AZD1222 COVID-19 vaccine. Method: immunoSEQ multiplex PCR; TCRdb's copy keeps in-frame clones and lacks some. In the table there are around 100,000 clones, around 82% of which are singletons. The source material was peripheral blood, sampled on day 0 of AZD1222 vaccination. Source of these receptors: an adult in good health.

Details on this clone: Germline and junction disagree at one end, which may indicate a read error. The J gene is TRBJ1-2, the V gene TRBV13; 7 bases map to TRBD1. The CDR3 length is 14 residues. The germline V gene has CDR1 PRHDT and CDR2 FYEKMQ (reference sequence). CDR3 in DNA: TGTGCCAGCAGTTTAGGGACAGCTAACTATGGCTACACCTTC. Translated: CASSLGTANYGYTF.

The J gene is TRBJ2-4, the V gene TRBV27, with 9 bases that match TRBD2. Germline CDR1 is MNHEY and CDR2 is SMNVEV (reference sequence). The CDR3 contains 17 residues. V lost 7 bases, J lost 6 bases, and 16 bases stayed unmatched. CDR3 residues: CASTLGAAGGGGNIQYF. The CDR3 DNA reads as TGTGCCAGCACCCTCGGGGCAGCGGGAGGTGGCGGAAACATTCAGTACTTC.

The V gene is TRBV18, the J gene TRBJ1-3; D unclear. Trimming stripped 2 bases from V and 5 bases from J, with 13 bases between. The germline V gene encodes CDR1 KGHSH and CDR2 LQKENI. This CDR3 spans 15 amino acids. This chain's CDR3 is CASSPEQVKRNTIYF. CDR3 nucleotide sequence: TGTGCCAGCTCACCAGAGCAAGTGAAGCGAAACACCATATATTTT.

J is TRBJ1-1 and V is TRBV19, with D tentatively TRBD1 (6 bases). This CDR3 spans 12 amino acids. The germline V and J ends were trimmed by 6 bases and 3 bases, with 8 bases remaining between them. Germline CDR1 reads LNHDA; CDR2 reads SQIVND (reference sequence). CDR3 protein: CASRDRYTEAFF. CDR3 in DNA: TGTGCCAGTAGGGACAGATACACTGAAGCTTTCTTT. The full variable domain, in which reference TRBV19 and TRBJ1-1 provide the parts outside the CDR3, is DGGITQSPKYLFRKEGQNVTLSCEQNLNHDAMYWYRQDPGQGLRLIYYSQIVNDFQKGDIAEGYSVSREKKESFPLTVTSAQKNPTAFYLCASRDRYTEAFFGQGTRLTVV.

This chain connects TRBV19 to TRBJ2-6; 7 bases are a match to TRBD1. CDR1 is LNHDA and CDR2 is SQIVND in the germline V gene (reference sequence). This CDR3 is built from 17 residues. The J segment lost 4 bases and the V segment lost 6 bases, leaving 12 bases of the junction unmatched. The CDR3 spells CASRYKGAAAGANVLTF. The DNA for the CDR3 is TGTGCCAGTAGATACAAGGGGGCAGCGGCAGGGGCCAACGTCCTGACTTTC.

This sequence joins TRBV24-1 and TRBJ1-4; the D gene is possibly TRBD1 (5 bases). Germline CDR1 KGHDR, CDR2 SFDVKD. This CDR3 has 18 amino acids. Trimming stripped 4 bases from V and 3 bases from J, with 20 bases between. The CDR3 bases are TGTGCCACCAGTGACGGGACTCTTACGGACGGATCTAATGAAAAACTGTTTTTT. Protein product: CATSDGTLTDGSNEKLFF.

The chain couples TRBV4-2 to TRBJ2-5; TRBD2 aligns across 11 bases. The germline gives CDR1 LGHNA, CDR2 YNFKEQ. The trim removed 0 bases at V and 5 bases at J, leaving 11 bases unmatched. There are 18 residues in the CDR3. CDR3 residues: CASSQDVLAGGRGETQYF. DNA for the CDR3: TGTGCCAGCAGCCAAGATGTGCTAGCGGGGGGCAGGGGGGAGACCCAGTACTTC.

The count of this clone is one. J is TRBJ2-1 and V is TRBV10-3, with 9 bases fitting TRBD1. Germline trimming cut 6 bases from V and 7 bases from J; bases unmatched to any gene: 7. This CDR3 comprises 14 residues. Germline V gives CDR1 ENHRY, CDR2 SYGVKD. The CDR3 bases are TGTGCCATCAGCACGGGACAGGGTGGAAATGAGCAGTTCTTC. As protein: CAISTGQGGNEQFF.

This clone was counted many times. V and J are TRBV7-9 and TRBJ1-2; D gene unclear. CDR3 size: 11 residues. The germline V and J ends were trimmed by 6 bases and 0 bases, with 2 bases remaining between them. Germline V lookup: CDR1 SEHNR, CDR2 FQNEAQ (reference sequence). CDR3 nucleotide sequence: TGTGCCAGCAGGTCTAACTATGGCTACACCTTC. This translates into CASRSNYGYTF.

The chain uses TRBV30 and TRBJ2-7, with D possibly being TRBD1 (6 bases). Trimming removed 5 bases at V and 4 bases at J, with 12 bases between. The CDR3 runs to 12 residues. Germline CDR1 and CDR2: GTSNPN and SVGIG (reference sequence). DNA of the CDR3: TGTGCCTGGGAAGGGGGAAGTTACGAGCAGTACTTC. This codes for CAWEGGSYEQYF. Full variable domain (missing parts from reference TRBV30 and TRBJ2-7): SQTIHQWPATLVQPVGSPLSLECTVEGTSNPNLYWYRQAAGRGLQLLFYSVGIGQISSEVPQNLSASRPQDRQFILSSKKLLLSDSGFYLCAWEGGSYEQYFGPGTRLTVT.

This chain uses TRBV3-1 (or the pseudogene TRBV3-2) with TRBJ1-6; 8 bases are a match to TRBD1. The CDR3 spans 16 residues. Germline lookup yields CDR1 LGHDT and CDR2 YNNKEL (reference sequence). V lost 1 base and J lost 10; bases outside the gene matches: 9. The CDR3 reads CASSQAGQGRGSPLHF. DNA of the CDR3: TGTGCCAGCAGCCAAGCCGGACAGGGAAGAGGGTCACCCCTCCACTTT.

V is TRBV10-3 and J is TRBJ2-2; tentatively, D is TRBD1 (6 bases). Trimming took off 4 bases at V and 6 bases at J, with 15 bases between the two ends. CDR1 is ENHRY, CDR2 SYGVKD, per germline. This CDR3 is 15 amino acids long. CDR3 protein: CAISASAGASGELFF. The CDR3 bases are TGTGCCATCAGTGCATCGGCAGGGGCTTCCGGGGAGCTGTTTTTT.

V gene TRBV24-1 combines with J gene TRBJ2-1; TRBD1 matches at 8 bases. This CDR3 contains 13 residues. The V gene's germline CDR1 is KGHDR and CDR2 SFDVKD. V was clipped by 5 bases and J by 8 bases; unmatched bases: 4. The CDR3 DNA follows: TGTGCCACCAGTGTCAACAGGGGGGATGAGCAGTTCTTC. It yields the protein CATSVNRGDEQFF.

The chain joins TRBV28 to TRBJ1-6; D is unresolved. The CDR3 sequence is 13 residues long. Germline CDR1 and CDR2: MDHEN and SYDVKM. Trimming cost V 6 bases and J 7 bases, with 10 bases left between them. The CDR3 region is CASRKLWNSPLHF. The CDR3 bases are TGTGCCAGCAGAAAACTTTGGAATTCACCCCTCCACTTT.

This clone was counted at least ten times. The rearrangement joins TRBV7-9 to TRBJ2-4, with a possible D match to TRBD1 (6 bases). Germline CDR1 and CDR2: SEHNR and FQNEAQ (reference sequence). The CDR3 is 15 residues long. Trimming pared 7 bases from V and 4 bases from J, leaving 17 bases between. CDR3 DNA sequence: TGTGCCAGCAACTCCGGAGAGGACAGTAAAAACATTCAGTACTTC. Translating it yields CASNSGEDSKNIQYF.

The rearrangement uses TRBV5-1 and TRBJ1-2; D may be TRBD1 (6 bases). This CDR3 is 14 amino acids long. Trimming removed 0 bases at V and 4 bases at J, with 10 bases between. The germline V gene encodes CDR1 SGHRS and CDR2 YFSETQ. CDR3 loop: CASSLEGGSYGYTF. The CDR3 DNA sequence: TGCGCCAGCAGCTTGGAGGGGGGATCCTATGGCTACACCTTC.

This chain uses TRBV5-6 with TRBJ2-2; D uncertain. The CDR3 sequence is 13 residues long. The germline gives CDR1 SGHDT, CDR2 YYEEEE. V lost 3 bases and J lost 3, with 6 bases in between. Written as DNA, the CDR3 is TGTGCCAGCAGCTCGGATCACACCGGGGAGCTGTTTTTT. It encodes CASSSDHTGELFF. Together with reference TRBV5-6 and TRBJ2-2, the CDR3 gives the full variable domain: DAGVTQSPTHLIKTRGQQVTLRCSPKSGHDTVSWYQQALGQGPQFIFQYYEEEERQRGNFPDRFSGHQFPNYSSELNVNALLLGDSALYLCASSSDHTGELFFGEGSRLTVL.

This clone has only a few counts. The V and J genes are TRBV6-2 or TRBV6-3 and TRBJ2-7; D uncertain. The germline V gene encodes CDR1 MNHEY and CDR2 SVGEGT. V was trimmed by 4 bases and J by 0 bases, leaving 10 bases between them. This CDR3 contains 14 residues. CDR3 coding DNA: TGTGCCAGCAGTTCAGGATTCCACTCCTACGAGCAGTACTTC. This translates into CASSSGFHSYEQYF.

This clone was seen a handful of times. The V and J genes are TRBV7-9 and TRBJ1-6; D remains ambiguous. V lost 2 bases and J lost 0, with 2 bases in between. Germline CDR1 reads SEHNR; CDR2 reads FQNEAQ (reference sequence). This CDR3 is 14 amino acids long. Written as DNA, the CDR3 is TGTGCCAGCAGCTTAAGCTCCTATAATTCACCCCTCCACTTT. It translates to CASSLSSYNSPLHF. Based on the CDR3 plus reference TRBV7-9 and TRBJ1-6, the full variable domain is DTGVSQNPRHKITKRGQNVTFRCDPISEHNRLYWYRQTLGQGPEFLTYFQNEAQLEKSRLLSDRFSAERPKGSFSTLEIQRTEQGDSAMYLCASSLSSYNSPLHFGNGTRLTVT.

CDR3 in DNA: TGTGCCAGCAGCCAAGTCACGGGGCGCAGCACCGGGGAGCTGTTTTTT. Translation: CASSQVTGRSTGELFF. This chain connects TRBV4-2 to TRBJ2-2; D may match TRBD1 or TRBD2 (5 bases each). The CDR3 sequence is 16 residues long. Trimming took off 1 base at V and 4 bases at J, with 13 bases between the two ends. Germline V gives CDR1 LGHNA, CDR2 YNFKEQ.

The rearrangement uses TRBV6-5 and TRBJ1-5; no clear D. Per germline, CDR1 MNHEY and CDR2 SVGAGI. V was pared by 7 bases and J by 6 bases, with 16 bases between. This CDR3 is 14 amino acids long. CDR3 sequence reads: CASMVGHEGQPQHF. DNA of the CDR3: TGTGCCAGCATGGTGGGCCATGAGGGTCAGCCCCAGCATTTT.

V usage is TRBV19 and J usage is TRBJ2-2, with D hard to call. CDR3 size: 15 residues. Trimming took off 5 bases at V and 7 bases at J, with 17 bases between the two ends. Germline V gives CDR1 LNHDA, CDR2 SQIVND (reference sequence). The CDR3 protein is CASSAQLRPLGELFF. The CDR3 DNA follows: TGTGCCAGTAGTGCCCAACTCCGGCCCCTCGGGGAGCTGTTTTTT.

This clone was detected only a few times. The chain carries TRBV5-5 and TRBJ2-2; D gene unclear. Looked up from germline, CDR1 is SGHKS and CDR2 is YYEKEE (reference sequence). V was clipped by 4 bases and J by 9 bases, with 16 bases between them. The CDR3 length is 14 residues. CDR3 sequence: CASSPDLTQRELFF. In DNA form, the CDR3 reads TGTGCCAGCAGCCCGGACCTGACCCAAAGGGAGCTGTTTTTT. Full variable domain (missing parts from reference TRBV5-5 and TRBJ2-2): DAGVTQSPTHLIKTRGQQVTLRCSPISGHKSVSWYQQVLGQGPQFIFQYYEKEERGRGNFPDRFSARQFPNYSSELNVNALLLGDSALYLCASSPDLTQRELFFGEGSRLTVL.

The rearrangement uses TRBV19 and TRBJ1-2; D is possibly TRBD1 (5 bases). There are 9 residues in the CDR3. In germline, CDR1 is LNHDA, CDR2 SQIVND (reference sequence). CDR3 loop: CAAGYGYTF. CDR3 nucleotide sequence: TGTGCTGCAGGGTACGGCTACACCTTC.

The chain joins TRBV29-1 to TRBJ2-5, with 12 positions matching TRBD2. The germline CDR1 and CDR2 sequences are SQVTM and ANQGSEA. V dropped 5 bases and J dropped 1; count of bases not matched to a gene: 20. CDR3 length: 20 residues. The CDR3, as DNA: TGCAGCGTTCTAGGGGTCGGCCTAGCGGGAGGGGTGGCTCCCCAAGAGACCCAGTACTTC. The encoded protein is CSVLGVGLAGGVAPQETQYF.

The rearrangement joins TRBV6-2 or TRBV6-3 to TRBJ2-7, with D possibly matching TRBD2 (5 bases). The CDR3 sequence is 14 residues long. Germline lookup yields CDR1 MNHEY and CDR2 SVGEGT. V was clipped by 0 bases and J by 6 bases, with 12 bases between them. CDR3 DNA sequence: TGTGCCAGCAGTTACTCGTCTACCGGGGTCGAGCAGTACTTC. Protein sequence: CASSYSSTGVEQYF.

The rearrangement joins TRBV3-1 (or the pseudogene TRBV3-2) to TRBJ2-5, with D perhaps matching TRBD2 (5 bases). V lost 4 bases to trimming and J lost 4 bases, with 19 bases between them. CDR1 LGHDT and CDR2 YNNKEL come from the germline V gene (reference sequence). The CDR3 has 16 residues. The CDR3 reads CASSLRGRTPGETQYF. DNA for the CDR3: TGTGCCAGCAGCCTCCGGGGTAGGACCCCCGGAGAGACCCAGTACTTC.

V usage is TRBV6-5 and J usage is TRBJ1-5; a possible D gene is TRBD1 (6 bases). The CDR3 is 14 amino acids. The V gene lost 3 bases and the J gene lost 6 bases, with 12 bases spanning the gap. Germline CDR1 and CDR2: MNHEY and SVGAGI. Here the CDR3 reads CASSYGGAGQPQHF. The CDR3 DNA reads as TGTGCCAGCAGTTATGGGGGGGCCGGTCAGCCCCAGCATTTT.

This clone was found once. The chain combines TRBV18 with TRBJ1-5, with TRBD1 matching 8 bases. The CDR3 is made up of 16 amino acids. V was pared by 5 bases and J by 0 bases, with 6 bases of the junction left unmatched. The V gene's germline CDR1 is KGHSH and CDR2 LQKENI. CDR3: CASSSGQVFSNQPQHF. The CDR3 nucleotides are TGTGCCAGCTCATCGGGACAGGTTTTTAGCAATCAGCCCCAGCATTTT.

This chain connects TRBV6-2 or TRBV6-3 to TRBJ1-5; 10 nucleotides agree with TRBD1. This CDR3 comprises 15 residues. The V segment lost 6 bases and the J segment 2 bases; nucleotides outside the gene matches: 4. The V gene's germline CDR1 is MNHEY and CDR2 SVGEGT. CDR3 coding DNA: TGTGCCAGCAGCTCTGGGACAGGGGGCAATCAGCCCCAGCATTTT. It is translated as CASSSGTGGNQPQHF.